This record covers a single TCR beta chain. Its antigen is unknown. The source of the sample is a study of long-term antiretroviral therapy in people with HIV. Study conclusions and caveats: Despite increasing after ART, diversity remained lower than that of transplant donor controls.

Samples held roughly 0.85-11 million cryopreserved PBMC, and DNA extraction followed. Survey level was the resolution at which the v3.0 immunoSEQ assay ran. TCRdb's table, derived via immunoSEQ multiplex PCR, lists solely in-frame clones and lacks some. The sample lists about 40,000 clones; approximately 86% were seen once. The V gene's germline CDR1 is SGHDT and CDR2 YYEEEE. Deletions cut 4 bases from V and 2 bases from J, with 9 bases between. CDR3 length: 13 residues. Material: unsorted PBMCs, obtained 0.1 years before starting antiretroviral therapy. The V call is TRBV5-6, the J call TRBJ1-2; no reliable D call. The sequence derives from a woman aged 45-59 years with HIV. The CDR3 region has the DNA TGTGCCAGCAGCAACACAGTGAACTATGGCTACACCTTC. This codes for CASSNTVNYGYTF.